This T cell receptor beta chain was retrieved from a study of blood T cell repertoires in COVID-19. CDR1 and CDR2 from the germline V gene are MDHEN and SYDVKM. CDR3 length: 15 residues. V gave up 5 bases and J gave up 8 bases; unmatched junction bases: 8. Authors' methods: Nucleated cell number was recorded as an estimate derived from reference gene primer amplification. TCRdb's copy holds only in-frame clones and misses some; the assay was immunoSEQ multiplex PCR. V, J and clone size reflect that table, while D and trimming were determined from the DNA. The repertoire holds some 520,000 clones, with 89% as singletons.

The source of this sequence is a man younger than 35 with COVID-19, enrolled during active disease. V gene TRBV28 combines with J gene TRBJ2-1; 11 nucleotides align to TRBD2. Material for sequencing was peripheral blood. CDR3 region: CASSPGTSGSHEQFF. The DNA for the CDR3 is TGTGCCAGCAGTCCCGGCACTAGCGGGAGCCATGAGCAGTTCTTC.